The entry below describes one T cell receptor beta chain. Its antigen is as yet unknown. This sample was taken from a study of shared clonotypes between healthy human individuals. Study as a whole: Researchers assigned three CD4 naive, three CD4 memory, two CD8 naive and one CD8 memory plate to each donor. General observations from the study: Naive subsets usually exceeded memory subsets in estimated richness. Around 5% was the fraction of naive CD4 clonotypes found shared across several donors.

Produced via immunoSEQ multiplex PCR; TCRdb's table is partial and in-frame only. The sample lists roughly 2.5 million clones, about 92% seen once, with 0.14% in the top ten. V gave up 4 bases and J gave up 4 bases, with 17 bases separating them. Germline loops: CDR1 SGHTS, CDR2 YDEGEE. The CDR3 loop spans 15 amino acids. This receptor was identified in a man between 18 and 29 years old in good health. Sequencing was carried out using naive CD4+ T cells sorted from blood. Subset meaning: CD45RA+ positively selected. The chain has TRBV5-8 and TRBJ2-5; D is tentatively TRBD1 or TRBD2 (5 bases each). CDR3: CASSPPSGAGETQYF. In DNA form, the CDR3 reads TGTGCCAGCAGCCCCCCCTCCGGGGCCGGAGAGACCCAGTACTTC.